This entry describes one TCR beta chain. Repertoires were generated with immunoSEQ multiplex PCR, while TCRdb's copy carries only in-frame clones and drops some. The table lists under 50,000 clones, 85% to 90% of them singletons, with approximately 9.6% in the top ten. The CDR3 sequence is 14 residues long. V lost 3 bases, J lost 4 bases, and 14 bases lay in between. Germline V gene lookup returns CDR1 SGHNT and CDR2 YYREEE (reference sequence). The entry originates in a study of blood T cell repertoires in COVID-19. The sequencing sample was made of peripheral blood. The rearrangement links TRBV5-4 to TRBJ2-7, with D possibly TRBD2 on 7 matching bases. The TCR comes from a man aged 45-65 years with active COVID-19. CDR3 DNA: TGTGCCAGCAGCTGGGGGGGCGGAGCTTACGAGCAGTACTTC. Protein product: CASSWGGGAYEQYF. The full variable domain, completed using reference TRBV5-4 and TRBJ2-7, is ETGVTQSPTHLIKTRGQQVTLRCSSQSGHNTVSWYQQALGQGPQFIFQYYREEENGRGNFPPRFSGLQFPNYSSELNVNALELDDSALYLCASSWGGGAYEQYFGPGTRLTVT.